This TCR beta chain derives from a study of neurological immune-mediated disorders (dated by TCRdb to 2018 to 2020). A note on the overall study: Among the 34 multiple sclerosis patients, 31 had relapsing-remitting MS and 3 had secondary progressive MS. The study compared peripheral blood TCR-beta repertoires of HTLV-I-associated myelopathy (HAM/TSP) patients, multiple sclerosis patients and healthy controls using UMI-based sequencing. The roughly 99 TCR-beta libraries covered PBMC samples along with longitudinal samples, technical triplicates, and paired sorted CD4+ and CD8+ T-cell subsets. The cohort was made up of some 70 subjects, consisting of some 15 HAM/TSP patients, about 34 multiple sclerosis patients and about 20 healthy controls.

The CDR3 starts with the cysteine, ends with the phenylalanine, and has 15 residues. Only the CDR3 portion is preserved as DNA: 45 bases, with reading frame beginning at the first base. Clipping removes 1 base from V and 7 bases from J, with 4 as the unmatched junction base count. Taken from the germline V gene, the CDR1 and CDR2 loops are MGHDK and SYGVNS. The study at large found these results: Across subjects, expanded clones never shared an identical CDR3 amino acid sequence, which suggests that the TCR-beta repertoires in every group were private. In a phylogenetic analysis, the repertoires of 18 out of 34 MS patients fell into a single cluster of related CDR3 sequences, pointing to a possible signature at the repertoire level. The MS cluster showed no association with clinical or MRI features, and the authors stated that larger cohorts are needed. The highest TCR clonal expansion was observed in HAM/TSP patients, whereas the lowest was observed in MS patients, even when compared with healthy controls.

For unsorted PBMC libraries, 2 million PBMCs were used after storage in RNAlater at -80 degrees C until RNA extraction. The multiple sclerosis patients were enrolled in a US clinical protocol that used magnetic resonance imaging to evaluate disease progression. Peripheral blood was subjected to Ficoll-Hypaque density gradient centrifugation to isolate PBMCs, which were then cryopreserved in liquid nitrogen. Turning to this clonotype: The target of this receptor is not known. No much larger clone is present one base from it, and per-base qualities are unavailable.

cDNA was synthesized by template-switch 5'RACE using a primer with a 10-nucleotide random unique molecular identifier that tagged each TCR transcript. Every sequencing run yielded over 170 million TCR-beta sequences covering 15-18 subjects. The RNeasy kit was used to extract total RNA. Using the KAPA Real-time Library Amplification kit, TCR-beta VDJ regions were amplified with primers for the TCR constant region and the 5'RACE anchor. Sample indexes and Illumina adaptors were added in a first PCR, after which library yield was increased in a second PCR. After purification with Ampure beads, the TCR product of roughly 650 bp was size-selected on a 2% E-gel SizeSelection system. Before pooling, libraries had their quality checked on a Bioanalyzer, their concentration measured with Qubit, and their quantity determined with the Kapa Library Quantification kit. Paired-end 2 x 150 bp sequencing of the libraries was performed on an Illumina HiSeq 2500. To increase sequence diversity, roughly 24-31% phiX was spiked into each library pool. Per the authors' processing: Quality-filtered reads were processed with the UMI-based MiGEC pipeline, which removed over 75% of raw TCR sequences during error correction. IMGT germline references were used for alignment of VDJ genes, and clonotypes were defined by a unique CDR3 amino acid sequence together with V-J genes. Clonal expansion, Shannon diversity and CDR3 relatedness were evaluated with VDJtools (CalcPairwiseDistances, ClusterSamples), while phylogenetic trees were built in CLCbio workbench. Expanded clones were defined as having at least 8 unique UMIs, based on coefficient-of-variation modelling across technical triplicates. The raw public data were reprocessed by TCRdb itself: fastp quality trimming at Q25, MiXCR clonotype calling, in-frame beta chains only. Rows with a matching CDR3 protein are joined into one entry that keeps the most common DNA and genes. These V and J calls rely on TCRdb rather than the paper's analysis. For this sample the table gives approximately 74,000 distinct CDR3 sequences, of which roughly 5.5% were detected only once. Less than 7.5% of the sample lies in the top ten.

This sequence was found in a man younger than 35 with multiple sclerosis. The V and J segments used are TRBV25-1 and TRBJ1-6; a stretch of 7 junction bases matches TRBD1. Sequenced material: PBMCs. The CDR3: CASSELTGTNSPLHF. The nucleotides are TGTGCCAGCAGTGAATTGACAGGGACAAATTCACCCCTCCACTTT. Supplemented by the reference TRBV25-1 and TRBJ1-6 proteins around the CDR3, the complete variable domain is EADIYQTPRYLVIGTGKKITLECSQTMGHDKMYWYQQDPGMELHLIHYSYGVNSTEKGDLSSESTVSRIRTEHFPLTLESARPSHTSQYLCASSELTGTNSPLHFGNGTRLTVT.